One sample yielded the 27 T cell receptor beta chains listed below, sequenced in a study of CD8+CD57+ T cells in acquired aplastic anemia. TCR beta VDJ and CDR3 were profiled, and genomic DNA was the template. TCRdb re-derived calls from the reads in MiXCR, one entry per CDR3 protein. Altogether about 160,000 distinct CDR3 sequences are present, roughly 47% being singletons, with the ten largest covering over 0.95%. The sequenced material came from sorted CD4+, CD8+, or CD8+CD57+ T cells (not recorded which) from PBMCs. These receptors all come from a human donor in good health.

This clonotype was found many times. The V call is TRBV12-3 or TRBV12-4, the J call TRBJ1-2; D not certain. Trimming cost V 3 bases and J 2 bases, with 13 bases left between them. The CDR3 runs to 15 residues. The CDR3 coding sequence is TGTGCCAGCAGTTTCCGGGCAAGGGTGAACTATGGCTACACCTTC. It encodes CASSFRARVNYGYTF.

CDR3 loop: CSVGRGYNQPQHF. DNA for the CDR3: TGCAGCGTGGGCAGGGGGTACAATCAGCCCCAGCATTTT. This chain connects TRBV29-1 to TRBJ1-5, with TRBD1 matching over 7 bases. The V gene end was trimmed by 6 bases and the J gene end by 3 bases; junction bases not matched to a gene: 5. Germline CDR1 SQVTM, CDR2 ANQGSEA. The CDR3 extends over 13 amino acids.

The chain carries TRBV6-1 and TRBJ2-1, with 8 nucleotides matching TRBD1. Trimming removed 6 bases from V and 4 bases from J; junction bases left unmatched: 8. CDR3 length: 15 residues. Germline V CDR1 and CDR2: MNHNS, SASEGT. CDR3 amino acids: CASRGQGGPYNEQFF. CDR3 bases: TGTGCCAGCAGAGGACAGGGAGGACCTTACAATGAGCAGTTCTTC.

The V call is TRBV11-2, the J call TRBJ2-7; 7 positions match TRBD1. CDR3 length: 14 residues. Germline V gene sequence: CDR1 SGHAT, CDR2 FQNNGV. Trimming took 5 bases from V and 6 from J; bases not matched to a gene: 10. CDR3 sequence reads: CASSRDRVGLEQYF. The CDR3 DNA is TGTGCCAGCAGCCGAGACAGGGTTGGGCTCGAGCAGTACTTC.

This clonotype was found many times. The chain joins TRBV4-1 to TRBJ2-1, with TRBD1 matching over 8 bases. The V segment lost 4 bases and the J segment 3 bases; nucleotides outside the gene matches: 5. The germline CDR1 and CDR2 sequences are MGHRA and YSYEKL. This CDR3 is 15 amino acids long. For the CDR3, the DNA is TGCGCCAGCAGCCCCCTAGGACAGGGCTACAATGAGCAGTTCTTC. Its protein product is CASSPLGQGYNEQFF.

This clonotype has ten or more counts. CDR3 protein: CARSRPDRGQGFTQYF. CDR3 sequence (DNA): TGTGCCAGAAGCAGACCCGACAGGGGGCAAGGCTTTACGCAGTATTTT. V and J are TRBV2 and TRBJ2-3; 10 nucleotides agree with TRBD1. This CDR3 spans 16 amino acids. J lost 8 bases, V lost 9 bases, and 17 bases had no gene match. The germline V gene has CDR1 SNHLY and CDR2 FYNNEI.

This clonotype was seen many times. This chain connects TRBV2 to TRBJ2-7; tentative D call: TRBD1 (6 bases). V lost 6 bases and J 6 bases, leaving 12 bases between the germline ends. The CDR3 runs to 12 residues. Germline assignment: CDR1 SNHLY and CDR2 FYNNEI. The CDR3 spells CASSRLGAEQYF. As DNA, the CDR3 is TGTGCCAGCAGCCGACTGGGGGCCGAGCAGTACTTC. The full variable domain, completed using reference TRBV2 and TRBJ2-7, is EPEVTQTPSHQVTQMGQEVILRCVPISNHLYFYWYRQILGQKVEFLVSFYNNEISEKSEIFDDQFSVERPDGSNFTLKIRSTKLEDSAMYFCASSRLGAEQYFGPGTRLTVT.

V usage is TRBV2 and J usage is TRBJ2-7; 9 nucleotides match TRBD1. This CDR3 comprises 13 residues. The V and J ends lost 6 bases and 4 bases, in that order; junction bases with no gene match: 4. Germline CDR1 is SNHLY and CDR2 is FYNNEI. The CDR3 region is CASRSGQGYEQYF. CDR3 in DNA: TGTGCCAGCAGATCGGGACAGGGTTACGAGCAGTACTTC.

The rearrangement links TRBV10-1 to TRBJ2-7, with D tentatively TRBD2 (6 bases). CDR1 is WNHNN, CDR2 SYGVQD, per germline (reference sequence). There are 14 residues in the CDR3. Deletions cut 4 bases from V and 0 bases from J, with 10 bases between. CDR3 residues: CASSGGESSYEQYF. As DNA, the CDR3 is TGCGCCAGCAGTGGGGGGGAGAGCTCCTACGAGCAGTACTTC.

This clonotype was seen ten or more times. The V and J genes are TRBV11-1 and TRBJ1-1; a weak D match, TRBD1 (6 bases). Trimming took off 6 bases at V and 0 bases at J, with 8 bases between the two ends. CDR3 size: 13 residues. Germline CDR1 is SGHAT and CDR2 is FQDESV (reference sequence). CDR3 nucleotides: TGTGCCAGCAGGGGGGCCCTGAACACTGAAGCTTTCTTT. Translating it yields CASRGALNTEAFF.

This clonotype was detected many times. The gene calls are TRBV5-1 and TRBJ2-3; possible D gene TRBD2, 6 bases. V lost 4 bases, J lost 4 bases, and 13 bases lay in between. The CDR3 runs 14 residues. In germline, CDR1 is SGHRS, CDR2 YFSETQ. The CDR3 loop is CASSNLEGADTQYF. In DNA, the CDR3 is TGCGCCAGCAGCAATCTGGAGGGCGCAGATACGCAGTATTTT. The full variable domain, rest sourced from reference TRBV5-1 and TRBJ2-3, is KAGVTQTPRYLIKTRGQQVTLSCSPISGHRSVSWYQQTPGQGLQFLFEYFSETQRNKGNFPGRFSGRQFSNSRSEMNVSTLELGDSALYLCASSNLEGADTQYFGPGTRLTVL.

The V call is TRBV10-1, the J call TRBJ1-5, with D perhaps matching TRBD1 (6 bases). Germline loops: CDR1 WNHNN, CDR2 SYGVQD (reference sequence). The CDR3 consists of 15 residues. Trimming shortened V by 6 bases and J by 6 bases, and 18 bases separated the two germline ends. In nucleotides, the CDR3 is TGCGCCAGCAGGGCGGCCGGGACAATTATTCAGCCCCAGCATTTT. Translating it yields CASRAAGTIIQPQHF.

This clonotype was seen repeatedly, ten times or more. The chain combines TRBV4-1 with TRBJ1-1; no firm D call. V was cut by 5 bases and J by 6 bases, with 13 bases left in between. Germline assignment: CDR1 MGHRA and CDR2 YSYEKL. The CDR3 has 13 amino acids. This CDR3 is CASSAQVGAEAFF. The CDR3 nucleotides read TGCGCCAGCAGCGCCCAAGTCGGCGCTGAAGCTTTCTTT.

This clonotype was recorded many times. This chain links TRBV4-1 with TRBJ2-5; D is ambiguous. This CDR3 contains 13 residues. Trimming pared 4 bases from V and 1 base from J, leaving 7 bases between. CDR1 and CDR2 (germline): MGHRA, YSYEKL. The DNA for the CDR3 is TGCGCCAGCAGCCCCATCGTCCAAGAGACCCAGTACTTC. Its translation is CASSPIVQETQYF.

This clonotype was seen many times. The chain uses TRBV5-1 and TRBJ2-2; TRBD2 matches 9 bases. The CDR3 covers 16 residues. Germline CDR1 reads SGHRS; CDR2 reads YFSETQ. V trimming: 1 base; J trimming: 0 bases; junction bases outside the gene matches: 1. CDR3 coding DNA: TGCGCCAGCAGCTTGTGGACTAGCGCGAACACCGGGGAGCTGTTTTTT. Its protein is CASSLWTSANTGELFF.

This clonotype occurred a few times. The V and J genes are TRBV7-6 and TRBJ2-1, with 8 bases matching TRBD1. Germline values: CDR1 SGHVS, CDR2 FNYEAQ. This CDR3 has 15 amino acids. V lost 5 bases and J lost 4; bases outside the gene matches: 7. CDR3 coding DNA: TGTGCCAGCAGCGATGGGACAGGCCCTTACAATGAGCAGTTCTTC. This sequence encodes CASSDGTGPYNEQFF.

Turning to this clonotype: A much larger clone lies a single base off, so this may be a read error. This chain connects TRBV14 to TRBJ1-3, with 7 bases matching TRBD1. Trimming removed 3 bases from V and 1 base from J; junction bases left unmatched: 3. Germline assignment: CDR1 SGHDN and CDR2 FVKESK. The CDR3 is 15 amino acids. The DNA of the CDR3 is TGTGCCAGCAGCCATTTCAGGGGGTCTGGAAACACCATATATTTT. Its protein product is CASSHFRGSGNTIYF.

Many counts were recorded for this clonotype. The chain recombines TRBV6-2 or TRBV6-3 with TRBJ1-3, with D hard to call. Germline values: CDR1 MNHEY, CDR2 SVGEGT. The CDR3 covers 14 residues. Trimming pared 6 bases from V and 2 bases from J, leaving 11 bases between. In DNA, the CDR3 is TGTGCCAGCAGCAACAGACGCACTGGAAACACCATATATTTT. Amino acids: CASSNRRTGNTIYF.

This clonotype was seen ten or more times. The chain links TRBV2 to TRBJ1-4; D unclear. The germline gives CDR1 SNHLY, CDR2 FYNNEI. The length of the CDR3 is 13 residues. V dropped 7 bases and J dropped 3 bases, with 9 bases sitting between them. This CDR3 is CASKYSPNEKLFF. The CDR3 bases are TGTGCCAGCAAGTACAGCCCTAATGAAAAACTGTTTTTT.

This clonotype was seen just once. The gene calls are TRBV20-1 and TRBJ2-1; D is perhaps TRBD2 (6 bases). The CDR3 spans 14 residues. The V end was cut by 5 bases, the J end by 6 bases, with 17 bases between. The germline V gene has CDR1 DFQATT and CDR2 SNEGSKA (reference sequence). DNA for the CDR3: TGCAGTGCTGGGGAGGAGTATCCAGGCAATGAGCAGTTCTTC. This translates into CSAGEEYPGNEQFF.

At least ten counts were recorded for this clonotype. The chain has TRBV5-1 and TRBJ1-1; tentatively, D is TRBD1 (6 bases). The germline V and J ends were trimmed by 4 bases and 3 bases, with 10 bases remaining between them. This CDR3 is 13 amino acids long. CDR1 and CDR2 (germline): SGHRS, YFSETQ. The DNA of the CDR3 is TGCGCCAGCAGCCGAGCAGGGGACACTGAAGCTTTCTTT. It is translated as CASSRAGDTEAFF.

The chain recombines TRBV6-1 with TRBJ2-1, with 10 bases aligning to TRBD2. Germline V gene data show CDR1 as MNHNS and CDR2 as SASEGT. The CDR3 consists of 17 residues. V was pared by 5 bases and J by 3 bases, with 10 bases of the junction left unmatched. CDR3 coding DNA: TGTGCCAGCAGTCAAGTCCGGGCTAGCGGGAGCTACAATGAGCAGTTCTTC. Amino acid sequence: CASSQVRASGSYNEQFF.

This clonotype was picked up many times. The chain recombines TRBV28 with TRBJ2-5, with 10 positions matching TRBD2. This CDR3 is built from 11 residues. Trimming cost V 10 bases and J 12 bases; bases outside gene matches: 8. The germline CDR1 and CDR2 sequences are MDHEN and SYDVKM. The DNA for the CDR3 is TGTGCCACGGGGACTAGCGCTCGAGAGTACTTC. It specifies CATGTSAREYF.

This clonotype appeared many times. This chain links TRBV5-1 with TRBJ2-1, with 9 positions matching TRBD2. The V and J ends lost 0 bases and 5 bases, in that order; junction bases with no gene match: 3. The CDR3 extends over 15 amino acids. CDR1 is SGHRS and CDR2 is YFSETQ in the germline V gene. CDR3 DNA sequence: TGCGCCAGCAGCTTGGAACTAGCGGGTGACAATGAGCAGTTCTTC. Protein sequence: CASSLELAGDNEQFF.

This clonotype was found many times. The rearrangement joins TRBV18 to TRBJ2-3; D perhaps matches TRBD2 (5 bases). Trimming left V 3 bases short and J 2 bases short, with 12 bases between. The germline V gene encodes CDR1 KGHSH and CDR2 LQKENI. This CDR3 region has 15 residues. CDR3 in amino acids: CASSPRGLITDTQYF. The CDR3 DNA follows: TGTGCCAGCTCACCCCGAGGACTCATCACAGATACGCAGTATTTT.

This clonotype appeared many times. The chain recombines TRBV20-1 with TRBJ2-6; 9 bases align to TRBD1. Unmatched junction bases numbered 8, after V lost 4 bases and J lost 1 base. This CDR3 has 17 residues. CDR1 and CDR2 (germline): DFQATT, SNEGSKA (reference sequence). The CDR3 DNA follows: TGCAGTGCTACCTCCGGGACAGGGTTGTCTGGGGCCAACGTCCTGACTTTC. It codes for CSATSGTGLSGANVLTF.

This clonotype was detected a few times. The V and J genes are TRBV12-3 or TRBV12-4 and TRBJ2-7, with D maybe TRBD1 (5 bases). The CDR3 length is 12 residues. Between the trimmed V and J ends, which lost 8 bases and 2 bases, there was a span of 10 bases. The CDR3 DNA is TGTGCCAGCGAGGCAGGGCCCTACGAGCAGTACTTC. This translates into CASEAGPYEQYF.